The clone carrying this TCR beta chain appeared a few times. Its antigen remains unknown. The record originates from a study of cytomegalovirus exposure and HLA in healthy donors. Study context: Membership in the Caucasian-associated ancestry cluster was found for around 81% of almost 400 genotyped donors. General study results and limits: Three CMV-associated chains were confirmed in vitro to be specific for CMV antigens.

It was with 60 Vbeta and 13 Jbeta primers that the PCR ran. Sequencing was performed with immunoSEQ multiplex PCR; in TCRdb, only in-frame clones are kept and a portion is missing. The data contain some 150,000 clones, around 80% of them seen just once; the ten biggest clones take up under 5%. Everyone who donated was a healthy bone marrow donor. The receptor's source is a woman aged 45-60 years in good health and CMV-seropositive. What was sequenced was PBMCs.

The CDR3 nucleotides read TGTGCCAGCAGTCATCAGACTAACTATGGCTACACCTTC. Protein: CASSHQTNYGYTF. This chain joins TRBV27 and TRBJ1-2; D is ambiguous. Germline CDR1 MNHEY, CDR2 SMNVEV (reference sequence). Deletions cut 5 bases from V and 0 bases from J, with 7 bases between. The CDR3 loop spans 13 amino acids.